This is a list of T cell receptor beta chains from one sample in a study of read filtering for tumor transcriptome and immune sequencing. A single record per CDR3 protein comes from TCRdb applying MiXCR to the reads. This repertoire shows 35,000 to 40,000 distinct CDR3 sequences, roughly 13% found once; its top ten account for 27%. The sample taken for sequencing was a population of CD138-negative cells sorted from bone marrow. These receptors came from a donor at least 40 years old with multiple myeloma. Each CDR3 is given with its conserved first and last residue. D genes are given only for firm matches. A row's size may be missing; if present it is once, few, many or a size class.

cdr3_nt,cdr3_aa,j_call,v_call,d_call,clone_size
TGTGCCAGCATAGTACAGAGCGATGAGCAGTTCTTC,CASIVQSDEQFF,TRBJ2-1,TRBV7-9,NA,NA
TGTGCCAGCAGCTTACAAGGCCCCAATGAGCAGTTCTTC,CASSLQGPNEQFF,TRBJ2-1,TRBV7-9,NA,few
TGCAGCGTTTTAACCTACCCTGGACAGGGTTCCTACGAGCAGTACTTC,CSVLTYPGQGSYEQYF,TRBJ2-7,TRBV29-1,TRBD1,many
TGTGCCAGCAGCAAGCTAGCGGAAGATCGTGAGCAGCTCTTC,CASSKLAEDREQLF,TRBJ2-1,TRBV7-2,TRBD2,NA
TGCAGTGCTGCCTGGACTAGCCCTTCCTACGAGCAGTACTTC,CSAAWTSPSYEQYF,TRBJ2-7,TRBV20-1,TRBD2,many
TGTGCCAGCAGCTTACCGTCTAGCGGGACTATCACAGATACGCAGTATTTT,CASSLPSSGTITDTQYF,TRBJ2-3,TRBV7-9,TRBD2,NA
TGTGCCAGCTCCCCGCGTCTAGCGGTAAGCTCCTACGAGCAGTACTTC,CASSPRLAVSSYEQYF,TRBJ2-7,TRBV25-1,TRBD2,few
TGTGCCAGCAGCTTGGGACAGGGCGGACTAGCGGGAGGAAATGAGCAGTTCTTC,CASSLGQGGLAGGNEQFF,TRBJ2-1,TRBV7-9,TRBD2,many
TGTGCCAGCAGCTTAGCGTCCTTGGGCAGGGCCTACGAGCAGTACTTC,CASSLASLGRAYEQYF,TRBJ2-7,TRBV7-9,NA,NA
TGCAGCGGCACCGGGACAACCCAAGAGACCCAGTACTTC,CSGTGTTQETQYF,TRBJ2-5,TRBV29-1,NA,many
TGTGCCAGCAGTTTCTCCGACGGTAGCAATCAGCCCCAGCATTTT,CASSFSDGSNQPQHF,TRBJ1-5,TRBV28,NA,many
TGTGCCAGCAGCATCACTAGCGGGACAGAGACCCAGTACTTC,CASSITSGTETQYF,TRBJ2-5,TRBV28,TRBD2,many
TGTGCCAGCAGCTTGAGAGAGGCAGTCGGGGCCCCTCGGACCCAGTACTTC,CASSLREAVGAPRTQYF,TRBJ2-5,TRBV7-2,NA,many
TGTGCCAGCAGCGGCAGAACAGGGCGAGAGGACTCTGGGGCCAACGTCCTGACTTTC,CASSGRTGREDSGANVLTF,TRBJ2-6,TRBV7-9,NA,NA
TGTGCCAGCAGCTTCCCCGCCGGGGAGCTGTTTTTT,CASSFPAGELFF,TRBJ2-2,TRBV7-3,NA,many
TGTGCCAGCACGTACAGGGGCCTCGCCAAAAACATTCAGTACTTC,CASTYRGLAKNIQYF,TRBJ2-4,TRBV28,TRBD1,NA
TGTGCCACCAAAAGGGAAATAAACACCGGGGAGCTGTTTTTT,CATKREINTGELFF,TRBJ2-2,TRBV10-3,NA,few
TGTGCCAGCAGTTCCCGGTCATCAACTAATGAAAAACTGTTTTTT,CASSSRSSTNEKLFF,TRBJ1-4,TRBV28,NA,many